This section outlines one T cell receptor beta chain sequence together with its context. J lost 8 bases, V lost 4 bases, and 10 bases had no gene match. Germline-derived CDR1 and CDR2 are MNHEY and SVGAGI. CDR3 length: 14 residues. Using immunoSEQ multiplex PCR, the repertoire was profiled, and TCRdb retains in-frame clones only, with some absent. The sample carries roughly 140,000 clones, around nine tenths recorded once. The record originates from a study of blood T cell repertoires in COVID-19. Sequenced input: peripheral blood. The gene calls are TRBV6-5 and TRBJ1-2, with TRBD1 matching 7 bases. This clonotype was sampled from a man aged 50-60 years with active or convalescent COVID-19. The CDR3 loop is CASSFRRQGLGYTF. The CDR3, as DNA: TGTGCCAGCAGTTTCCGCAGACAGGGCCTGGGCTACACCTTC.